The 14 T cell receptor beta chains below were found in one sample sequenced in a study of beta chain features in type 1 diabetes. Investigators reverse transcribed all isolated RNA, so they sequenced expressed TCRB transcripts. Measured with immunoSEQ multiplex PCR; TCRdb has only the in-frame clones, and not every one. The data show 250,000 to 350,000 clones, approximately 9.9% seen once. The sequenced material came from naive CD4+ T cells from blood. These receptors originate from a woman in her twenties or thirties in good health.

The V gene is TRBV7-2, the J gene TRBJ1-2; TRBD1 matches 7 bases. After removal of 4 bases from V and 8 bases from J, the junction contained 10 bases not matched to a gene. The CDR3 has 14 amino acids. CDR1 and CDR2 from the germline V gene are SGHTA and FQGNSA. The CDR3 reads CASSSPGTVGGYTF. The CDR3 region has the DNA TGTGCCAGCAGCTCCCCCGGGACAGTTGGCGGCTACACCTTC.

The sample holds a few counts of this clone. V gene TRBV15 combines with J gene TRBJ2-7; 7 nucleotides align to TRBD1. The CDR3 has 16 amino acids. Trimming removed 5 bases from V and 4 bases from J; junction bases left unmatched: 14. CDR1 is LNHNV, CDR2 YYDKDF, per germline (reference sequence). CDR3: CATSPNLQGHRYEQYF. The CDR3, as DNA: TGTGCCACCAGCCCTAATTTACAGGGGCATAGGTACGAGCAGTACTTC.

The chain links TRBV28 to TRBJ2-5; D is undetermined. Trimming left V 8 bases short and J 2 bases short, with 9 bases between. The germline gives CDR1 MDHEN, CDR2 SYDVKM. The CDR3 is 12 amino acids. Here the CDR3 DNA reads TGTGCCAGCGCGGTCCAGCAAGAGACCCAGTACTTC. Amino acids: CASAVQQETQYF.

This chain links TRBV30 with TRBJ2-7; D possibly corresponds to TRBD1 (6 bases). CDR3 length: 15 residues. V shed 2 bases and J shed 3 bases, with 17 bases lying between them. Germline CDR1 reads GTSNPN; CDR2 reads SVGIG (reference sequence). The CDR3 nucleotides read TGTGCCTGGAGTTGGAAGACAGGAGCATACTACGAGCAGTACTTC. This codes for CAWSWKTGAYYEQYF.

This clone was seen a handful of times. This chain connects TRBV18 to TRBJ2-6, with D perhaps TRBD2 (5 bases). The CDR3 has 17 amino acids. The V end lost 6 bases, the J end lost 0 bases, and 15 bases lay between the germline ends. Per germline, CDR1 KGHSH and CDR2 LQKENI. CDR3 DNA sequence: TGTGCCAGCTCCTTCTCCGTAGGGAGCTCTGGGGCCAACGTCCTGACTTTC. Its translation: CASSFSVGSSGANVLTF.

This clone was observed a few times. J is TRBJ2-7 and V is TRBV2; a possible D gene is TRBD2 (6 bases). CDR1 is SNHLY and CDR2 is FYNNEI in the germline V gene. The CDR3 is 15 amino acids. V was pared by 1 base and J by 4 bases, with 14 bases between. CDR3 DNA sequence: TGTGCCAGCAGTGAAGGGGGGGTCTATCCTTACGAGCAGTACTTC. This sequence encodes CASSEGGVYPYEQYF.

The chain uses TRBV28 and TRBJ1-5; D is unresolved. This CDR3 contains 15 residues. Trimming took 3 bases from V and 2 from J, leaving 11 bases between them. Germline V CDR1 and CDR2: MDHEN, SYDVKM. CDR3 in DNA: TGTGCCAGCAGTTTCGCCCAGGCAGGCAATCAGCCCCAGCATTTT. This encodes CASSFAQAGNQPQHF. Full variable domain (missing parts from reference TRBV28 and TRBJ1-5): DVKVTQSSRYLVKRTGEKVFLECVQDMDHENMFWYRQDPGLGLRLIYFSYDVKMKEKGDIPEGYSVSREKKERFSLILESASTNQTSMYLCASSFAQAGNQPQHFGDGTRLSIL.

Only a few counts were recorded for this clone. This rearrangement joins TRBV5-4 to TRBJ2-5; TRBD1 might be the D (5 bases). In germline, CDR1 is SGHNT, CDR2 YYREEE (reference sequence). The length of the CDR3 is 13 residues. Trimming shortened V by 3 bases and J by 5 bases, and 11 bases separated the two germline ends. DNA for the CDR3: TGTGCCAGCAGCTACCAGGGTGGGGAGACCCAGTACTTC. It is translated as CASSYQGGETQYF.

The DNA for the CDR3 is TGTGCCAGCTCACCAGAAAGGGGGATTAGGACTGAAGCTTTCTTT. Translating gives CASSPERGIRTEAFF. The chain has TRBV18 and TRBJ1-1; D is possibly TRBD1 (6 bases). Trimming took 2 bases from V and 5 from J, leaving 15 bases between them. Germline V gene sequence: CDR1 KGHSH, CDR2 LQKENI. The CDR3 extends over 15 amino acids.

The table lists this clone with a few counts. This chain connects TRBV2 to TRBJ1-1; D remains unclear. Trimming cost V 6 bases and J 0 bases, with 5 bases left between them. The germline V gene encodes CDR1 SNHLY and CDR2 FYNNEI. The CDR3 is 12 residues long. CDR3 coding DNA: TGTGCCAGCAGGGCCTTGAACACTGAAGCTTTCTTT. This codes for CASRALNTEAFF.

This sequence joins TRBV6-1 and TRBJ1-5; 7 positions match TRBD1. CDR3 length: 14 residues. The J segment lost 6 bases and the V segment lost 9 bases, leaving 11 bases of the junction unmatched. Germline V gene sequence: CDR1 MNHNS, CDR2 SASEGT. The CDR3 here is CASIRQGLGQPQHF. CDR3 in DNA: TGTGCCAGTATTCGACAGGGTCTAGGTCAGCCCCAGCATTTT.

This clone was counted between two and nine times. The gene calls are TRBV7-2 and TRBJ1-2, with a tentative D call TRBD1 (5 bases). The CDR3 runs 14 residues. Trimming cost V 1 base and J 8 bases, with 14 bases left between them. Germline V gives CDR1 SGHTA, CDR2 FQGNSA. The CDR3 reads CASSLVAGLNGYTF. The DNA of the CDR3 is TGTGCCAGCAGCTTAGTGGCAGGGCTGAACGGCTACACCTTC.

This clone showed up just a few times. V usage is TRBV7-6 and J usage is TRBJ2-7; possibly TRBD1 for D (5 bases). The CDR3 sequence is 17 residues long. Germline CDR1 is SGHVS and CDR2 is FNYEAQ. V lost 5 bases to trimming and J lost 1 base, with 21 bases between them. CDR3 region: CASSPLWGRVESYEQYF. CDR3 sequence (DNA): TGTGCCAGCAGCCCATTGTGGGGCAGGGTTGAATCCTACGAGCAGTACTTC.

This clone was seen only a few times. This chain links TRBV12-5 with TRBJ2-3, with 13 bases that match TRBD2. Trimming took 5 bases from V and 4 from J; bases not matched to a gene: 6. Looked up from germline, CDR1 is LGHNT and CDR2 is FRNRAP. This CDR3 has 16 residues. The CDR3 DNA sequence: TGTGCTAGTGGTCAACGGGGACTAGCGGGACCAGATACGCAGTATTTT. Residues: CASGQRGLAGPDTQYF. The full variable domain, rest sourced from reference TRBV12-5 and TRBJ2-3, is DARVTQTPRHKVTEMGQEVTMRCQPILGHNTVFWYRQTMMQGLELLAYFRNRAPLDDSGMPKDRFSAEMPDATLATLKIQPSEPRDSAVYFCASGQRGLAGPDTQYFGPGTRLTVL.